These 13 T cell receptor beta chains originate from one sample sequenced in a study of T cell repertoires in cytomegalovirus infection (dated by TCRdb to the late 2010s). This sample's treatment or condition label indicates: in vitro stimulation with specific CMV peptide epitopes to enrich CMV-specific T cells. These receptors have no identified antigens. Sequencing used an Illumina HiSeq 1500. In-frame beta chains were kept once TCRdb had trimmed the public reads at Q25 with fastp and called clones with MiXCR. For every CDR3 protein sequence, its rows merge into one entry that carries the most common genes and DNA. The sample table lists 140,000 to 150,000 distinct CDR3 sequences, approximately 30% of them with a count of one. 45% to 60% of the sample goes to the ten largest clones. The sample here was CD8+ T cells from cultured PBMCs, taken from culture after CMV antigen stimulation. The receptors stem from a human donor in good health (CMV status not recorded). Some clones in this sample may be carry-over from other donors' samples.

This chain uses TRBV5-5 with TRBJ2-3, with D perhaps matching TRBD2 (7 bases). This CDR3 spans 16 amino acids. CDR1 is SGHKS and CDR2 is YYEKEE in the germline V gene (reference sequence). The V end lost 3 bases, the J end lost 3 bases, and 17 bases lay between the germline ends. The DNA of the CDR3 is TGTGCCAGCAGCTCGGGTCCCGGGGGGCCTACAGATACGCAGTATTTT. It codes for CASSSGPGGPTDTQYF.

This clonotype was found a few times. V and J are TRBV29-1 and TRBJ1-2, with 10 nucleotides matching TRBD1. Germline loops: CDR1 SQVTM, CDR2 ANQGSEA. V shed 6 bases and J 3 bases; nucleotides not matched to a gene: 4. The CDR3 covers 13 residues. The CDR3 region has the DNA TGCAGCGTCTCCGGGACAGGGGACTATGGCTACACCTTC. Amino acids: CSVSGTGDYGYTF.

This clonotype has a handful of counts. The rearrangement uses TRBV7-9 and TRBJ2-3; D is uncertain. Deletions cut 3 bases from V and 0 bases from J, with 10 bases between. CDR1 and CDR2 from the germline V gene are SEHNR and FQNEAQ (reference sequence). This CDR3 spans 15 amino acids. CDR3 coding DNA: TGTGCCAGCAGCTTCTGGGCCTCTAGCACAGATACGCAGTATTTT. Protein: CASSFWASSTDTQYF.

The V call is TRBV15, the J call TRBJ2-1; D may be TRBD1 (6 bases). Trimming removed 0 bases from V and 7 bases from J, with 10 bases in between. The CDR3 spans 14 residues. CDR1 and CDR2 from the germline V gene are LNHNV and YYDKDF (reference sequence). CDR3 amino acids: CATSRDGQGNEQFF. DNA of the CDR3: TGTGCCACCAGCAGAGACGGGCAGGGGAATGAGCAGTTCTTC.

This chain connects TRBV6-2 or TRBV6-3 to TRBJ2-7; D might be TRBD1 (6 bases). Germline-derived CDR1 and CDR2 are MNHEY and SVGEGT. The CDR3 is 15 amino acids. The germline V and J ends were trimmed by 7 bases and 3 bases, with 19 bases remaining between them. CDR3 region: CASIPSPQGYYEQYF. The CDR3 region has the DNA TGTGCCAGCATTCCTTCCCCACAGGGATACTACGAGCAGTACTTC.

This clonotype has a handful of counts. The chain joins TRBV7-9 to TRBJ2-7; D is possibly TRBD1 or TRBD2 (5 bases each). V shed 4 bases and J shed 3 bases, with 13 bases lying between them. The germline V gene has CDR1 SEHNR and CDR2 FQNEAQ (reference sequence). The CDR3 length is 14 residues. The CDR3 bases are TGTGCCAGCAGCTACCCCGGGGCCCTCTACGAGCAGTACTTC. Translated: CASSYPGALYEQYF.

In its sample, this clonotype was seen a few times. This rearrangement joins TRBV7-9 to TRBJ2-7; the D gene could be TRBD1 or TRBD2 (5 bases each). This CDR3 comprises 13 residues. Germline CDR1 is SEHNR and CDR2 is FQNEAQ (reference sequence). The V end lost 5 bases, the J end lost 6 bases, and 14 bases lay between the germline ends. In DNA form, the CDR3 reads TGTGCCAGCAGCGGAGAGGGGTGGCGCGAGCAGTACTTC. It translates to CASSGEGWREQYF.

This chain links TRBV5-1 with TRBJ2-3, with no clear D. Germline V gene lookup returns CDR1 SGHRS and CDR2 YFSETQ. This CDR3 is built from 17 residues. V was trimmed by 0 bases and J by 0 bases, leaving 14 bases between them. CDR3 DNA: TGCGCCAGCAGCTTGGACAGCCTGTTTTCTAGCACAGATACGCAGTATTTT. This sequence encodes CASSLDSLFSSTDTQYF. The full variable domain, in which reference TRBV5-1 and TRBJ2-3 provide the parts outside the CDR3, is KAGVTQTPRYLIKTRGQQVTLSCSPISGHRSVSWYQQTPGQGLQFLFEYFSETQRNKGNFPGRFSGRQFSNSRSEMNVSTLELGDSALYLCASSLDSLFSSTDTQYFGPGTRLTVL.

The chain carries TRBV27 and TRBJ2-7, with 10 bases matching TRBD1. The CDR3 covers 16 residues. The ends lost 3 bases at V and 2 bases at J; junction bases unmatched: 7. CDR1 and CDR2 (germline): MNHEY, SMNVEV (reference sequence). Here the CDR3 DNA reads TGTGCCAGCAGTTTGGGGGGACAGGGGTTCCCCTACGAGCAGTACTTC. It is translated as CASSLGGQGFPYEQYF.

Only a few counts were recorded for this clonotype. V gene TRBV5-6 combines with J gene TRBJ1-6; no definite D call. The CDR3 runs to 15 residues. Between the trimmed V and J ends, which lost 5 bases and 8 bases, there was a span of 17 bases. Germline lookup yields CDR1 SGHDT and CDR2 YYEEEE. CDR3 coding DNA: TGTGCCAGCAGTCCCTGGGTGGTGGGAGATTCACCCCTCCACTTT. The encoded protein is CASSPWVVGDSPLHF.

The sample holds a few counts of this clonotype. The J gene is TRBJ2-5, the V gene TRBV28; D might be TRBD2 (7 bases). CDR3 length equals 15 residues. Per germline, CDR1 MDHEN and CDR2 SYDVKM. V was cut by 4 bases and J by 0 bases, with 12 bases left in between. Here the CDR3 DNA reads TGTGCCAGCAGTTGGCGGGGGCAGAACCAAGAGACCCAGTACTTC. Residues: CASSWRGQNQETQYF.

The V and J genes are TRBV7-2 and TRBJ2-7; D ambiguous. This CDR3 spans 14 amino acids. V gave up 4 bases and J gave up 6 bases, with 16 bases separating them. Per the germline V gene, CDR1 is SGHTA and CDR2 is FQGNSA. The CDR3 DNA reads TGTGCCAGCAGCTCCTACTCGCAATCTTGCGAGCAGTACTTC. Translated: CASSSYSQSCEQYF.

This clonotype was picked up a small number of times. The chain couples TRBV4-1 to TRBJ2-7, with a tentative D call TRBD2 (6 bases). The germline CDR1 and CDR2 sequences are MGHRA and YSYEKL. The CDR3 covers 15 residues. The V gene lost 1 base and the J gene lost 1 base, with 11 bases spanning the gap. The CDR3 bases are TGCGCCAGCAGCCAAGTTGCGGGATCTTCCTACGAGCAGTACTTC. Translated, it gives CASSQVAGSSYEQYF.